The 3 T cell receptor beta chains reported below all come from one sample, sequenced in a study of T cell responses to AZD1222 COVID-19 vaccine. Profiled with immunoSEQ multiplex PCR; TCRdb holds only in-frame clones, not every one. The sample has 85,000 to 130,000 clones, 93% seen once. Sequences were derived from peripheral blood, sampled on day 0 of AZD1222 vaccination. The receptors come from an adult in good health.

V usage is TRBV2 and J usage is TRBJ1-4, with unresolved D. Germline V gene data show CDR1 as SNHLY and CDR2 as FYNNEI. Trimming pared 6 bases from V and 8 bases from J, leaving 10 bases between. This CDR3 contains 12 residues. CDR3 nucleotides: TGTGCCAGCAGGGTTAGTGACGAAAAACTGTTTTTT. This gives the protein CASRVSDEKLFF.

This chain links TRBV2 with TRBJ2-1; 10 bases agree with TRBD1. This CDR3 comprises 17 residues. Germline V lookup: CDR1 SNHLY, CDR2 FYNNEI. Losses at the gene ends were 6 bases for V and 6 bases for J; bases not matched to a gene: 14. The CDR3 DNA is TGTGCCAGCAGATTGACAGGGGGCGCTTCTTTTGGCAATGAGCAGTTCTTC. Translating gives CASRLTGGASFGNEQFF.

V and J are TRBV2 and TRBJ1-1, with 7 bases that match TRBD1. CDR3 length: 15 amino acids. Germline assignment: CDR1 SNHLY and CDR2 FYNNEI. The ends lost 0 bases at V and 4 bases at J; junction bases unmatched: 5. The CDR3 reads CASSEAEGAGTEAFF. The CDR3 DNA follows: TGTGCCAGCAGTGAAGCGGAGGGGGCAGGCACTGAAGCTTTCTTT.